This TCR beta chain stems from a study of control samples from healthy donors and cancer patients. The CDR3 is made up of 20 amino acids. The protocol was immunoSEQ multiplex PCR, while the TCRdb copy is restricted to in-frame clones and leaves out a portion. The profile shows about 180,000 clones, around 94% of them singletons. The sample comprised blood. This chain joins TRBV21-1 and TRBJ2-4; the DNA was not compared with TRBD2, the D call given in the table. TRBV21-1 is noted as a pseudogene. The sequence came from a man younger than 45 in good health. The CDR3 region is CASSTGLAEPRDLAKNIQYF. Written as DNA, the CDR3 is TGTGCCAGCAGCACCGGACTAGCGGAGCCGCGAGATTTAGCCAAAAACATTCAGTACTTC.